A selection of T cell receptor beta chains follows, all from one sample in a study of blood T cells in healthy people across ages. One entry per CDR3 protein, called by TCRdb with MiXCR from the 5' RACE reads. The table includes around 1,000,000 distinct CDR3 sequences, almost 25% detected once. The same data also contributed to another study, on T cells of mothers and their children.

The sample consisted of blood. The receptors come from a girl aged 2-10 years in good health. CDR3s include the opening cysteine and the closing phenylalanine or tryptophan. D genes are given only for firm matches. The size field is filled for only some rows; it gives once, few, many or a size class.

>TRBV12-3/TRBV12-4|TRBJ2-4|few|.
CASSAVPEAKNIQYF
TGTGCCAGCAGCGCGGTTCCGGAGGCCAAAAACATTCAGTACTTC
>TRBV28|TRBJ2-5|.|.
CASSLIQATETQYF
TGTGCCAGCAGTTTAATTCAGGCAACGGAGACCCAGTACTTC
>TRBV3-1|TRBJ1-2|.|TRBD1
CASSQGRGRTANYGYTF
TGTGCCAGCAGCCAAGGTAGGGGGCGTACCGCTAACTATGGCTACACCTTC
>TRBV5-1|TRBJ2-6|.|TRBD1
CASSFIGTTGRSGANVLTF
TGCGCCAGCAGCTTTATCGGTACGACAGGGAGATCTGGGGCCAACGTCCTGACTTTC
>TRBV12-3/TRBV12-4|TRBJ2-4|few|.
CASSLSENIQYF
TGTGCCAGCAGTTTATCAGAAAACATTCAGTACTTC
>TRBV7-7|TRBJ2-7|.|TRBD1
CASSFIRRPKQGAHYEQYF
TGTGCTAGCAGCTTTATTAGGAGGCCAAAACAGGGGGCCCACTACGAGCAGTACTTC
>TRBV29-1|TRBJ1-3|.|.
CSGLINTRGNTIYF
TGCAGCGGGCTCATCAATACGCGAGGAAACACCATATATTTT
>TRBV6-2/TRBV6-3|TRBJ1-1|few|.
CASSDPGANTEAFF
TGTGCCAGCTCCGATCCGGGGGCCAACACTGAAGCTTTCTTT
>TRBV12-3/TRBV12-4|TRBJ2-3|.|.
CASSVRGTDTQYF
TGTGCCAGCAGTGTCCGCGGCACAGATACGCAGTATTTT
>TRBV6-6|TRBJ2-7|few|.
CASSYGLLWNEQYF
TGTGCCAGCAGTTACGGACTGTTGTGGAACGAGCAGTACTTC
>TRBV7-2|TRBJ2-1|.|.
CASSLVGRNNEQFF
TGTGCCAGCAGCTTAGTTGGGCGGAACAATGAGCAGTTCTTC
>TRBV4-3|TRBJ2-3|.|TRBD1
CASSQEGDSTTDTQYF
TGCGCCAGCAGCCAAGAAGGGGACAGCACCACAGATACGCAGTATTTT
>TRBV5-6|TRBJ2-4|few|.
CASSLGIVLGAKNIQYF
TGTGCCAGCAGCTTGGGTATCGTGTTAGGGGCCAAAAACATTCAGTACTTC
>TRBV29-1|TRBJ2-7|many|TRBD2
CSVESGRAYEQYF
TGCAGCGTTGAAAGCGGGAGGGCCTACGAGCAGTACTTC
>TRBV12-3/TRBV12-4|TRBJ2-4|few|.
CASSLGTGTKAKNIQYF
TGTGCCAGCAGTTTAGGGACAGGGACTAAGGCCAAAAACATTCAGTACTTC
>TRBV12-5|TRBJ1-1|.|.
CASGRPDPVNTEAFF
TGTGCTAGTGGCAGGCCGGACCCTGTGAACACTGAAGCTTTCTTT
>TRBV6-5|TRBJ2-3|few|.
CASSLHDADTQYF
TGTGCCAGCAGTTTGCATGATGCAGATACGCAGTATTTT
>TRBV2|TRBJ1-4|.|.
CASIRRGRATNEKLFF
TGTGCCAGCATTCGTCGGGGTCGCGCAACTAATGAAAAACTGTTTTTT
>TRBV6-2/TRBV6-3|TRBJ2-1|few|TRBD2
CASISPGTRSWNEQFF
TGTGCCAGTATCTCGCCGGGGACTAGGAGTTGGAATGAGCAGTTCTTC
>TRBV12-3/TRBV12-4|TRBJ2-7|few|TRBD1
CASSLDGTGDYEQYF
TGTGCCAGCAGTTTGGATGGGACAGGGGACTACGAGCAGTACTTC
>TRBV7-7|TRBJ2-7|many|TRBD2
CASSPGGGNEQYF
TGTGCTAGCAGCCCGGGGGGGGGGAACGAGCAGTACTTC
>TRBV27|TRBJ2-2|few|.
CASSLFQTGTGELFF
TGTGCCAGCAGTTTATTCCAGACAGGCACCGGGGAGCTGTTTTTT
>TRBV29-1|TRBJ2-1|.|.
CSVEGDYNEQFF
TGCAGCGTTGAAGGAGATTACAATGAGCAGTTCTTC
>TRBV4-3|TRBJ1-3|.|.
CASSQYHSGNTIYF
TGCGCCAGCAGCCAATACCACTCTGGAAACACCATATATTTT
>TRBV5-8|TRBJ2-6|many|.
CASSLLLQAGANVLTF
TGTGCCAGCAGCTTACTATTACAGGCTGGGGCCAACGTCCTGACTTTC
>TRBV7-8|TRBJ2-1|.|TRBD1
CASSLTGTVHNEQFF
TGTGCCAGCAGCCTAACCGGGACAGTGCACAATGAGCAGTTCTTC
>TRBV15|TRBJ2-2|few|.
CATSRGTTKATGELFF
TGTGCCACCAGCAGAGGGACGACCAAGGCAACCGGGGAGCTGTTTTTT
>TRBV29-1|TRBJ2-1|.|TRBD2
CSVGRVAGGRGNEQFF
TGCAGCGTGGGGAGGGTAGCGGGAGGTCGGGGCAATGAGCAGTTCTTC
>TRBV4-1|TRBJ2-1|many|.
CASSQLNEQFF
TGTGCCAGCAGTCAATTAAATGAGCAGTTCTTC
>TRBV11-2|TRBJ1-2|few|TRBD1
CASSYGTGAYTPLYGYTF
TGTGCCAGCAGCTACGGGACAGGGGCTTACACACCGTTGTATGGCTACACCTTC
>TRBV12-3/TRBV12-4|TRBJ1-2|.|TRBD1
CASSSGTEWSYTF
TGTGCCAGCAGTTCCGGGACAGAATGGAGCTACACCTTC
>TRBV7-9|TRBJ2-5|many|TRBD2
CASSRTSGGETQYF
TGTGCCAGCAGCAGGACTAGCGGGGGTGAGACCCAGTACTTC
>TRBV7-8|TRBJ1-1|few|.
CASSKTGVGTEAFF
TGTGCCAGCAGCAAGACAGGTGTAGGGACTGAAGCTTTCTTT
>TRBV12-3/TRBV12-4|TRBJ2-1|few|.
CASSLARLQNEQFF
TGTGCCAGCAGTTTAGCGCGTTTGCAGAATGAGCAGTTCTTC
>TRBV6-5|TRBJ1-2|.|.
CASTQGNRYGYTF
TGTGCCAGCACCCAGGGGAACCGCTATGGCTACACCTTC
>TRBV7-9|TRBJ1-1|.|.
CASSRRRGGTEAFF
TGTGCCAGCAGCCGACGGAGAGGAGGCACTGAAGCTTTCTTT
>TRBV4-1|TRBJ2-3|.|.
CASSQAPRRSIDTQYF
TGCGCCAGCAGCCAAGCCCCCCGTCGTTCGATAGATACGCAGTATTTT
>TRBV27|TRBJ1-2|few|.
CASSYVGASVGGYTF
TGTGCCAGCAGTTATGTCGGGGCCAGCGTGGGGGGCTACACCTTC
>TRBV6-5|TRBJ1-3|few|.
CASSYAQGRNTIYF
TGTGCCAGCAGTTACGCCCAGGGTCGGAACACCATATATTTT
>TRBV5-1|TRBJ2-7|.|TRBD2
CASRQAGVLYEQYF
TGCGCCAGCAGACAGGCGGGGGTTCTGTACGAGCAGTACTTC
>TRBV6-5|TRBJ2-1|few|.
CASSKDLTRLGEQFF
TGTGCCAGCAGCAAAGACCTTACTCGTCTTGGGGAGCAGTTCTTC